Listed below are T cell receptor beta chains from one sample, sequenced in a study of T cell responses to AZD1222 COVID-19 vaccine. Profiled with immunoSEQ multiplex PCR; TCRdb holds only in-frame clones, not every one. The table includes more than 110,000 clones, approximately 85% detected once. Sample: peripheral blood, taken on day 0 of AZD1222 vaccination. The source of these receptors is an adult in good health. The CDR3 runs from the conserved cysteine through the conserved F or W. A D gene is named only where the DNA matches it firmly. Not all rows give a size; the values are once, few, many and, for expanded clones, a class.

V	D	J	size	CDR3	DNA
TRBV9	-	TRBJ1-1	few	CASSVGPNTEAFF	TGTGCCAGCAGCGTAGGACCGAACACTGAAGCTTTCTTT
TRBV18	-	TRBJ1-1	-	CASTQRPGLMNTEAFF	TGTGCCAGCACCCAAAGACCGGGTCTCATGAACACTGAAGCTTTCTTT
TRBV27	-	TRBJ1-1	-	CASSLKRRPHTEAFF	TGTGCCAGCAGTTTAAAAAGAAGGCCACACACTGAAGCTTTCTTT
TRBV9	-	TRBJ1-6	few	CASSGRTSNSPLHF	TGTGCCAGCAGCGGCAGGACCTCTAATTCACCCCTCCACTTT
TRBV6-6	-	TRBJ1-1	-	CASTFGQVNTEAFF	TGTGCCAGCACGTTTGGGCAGGTGAACACTGAAGCTTTCTTT
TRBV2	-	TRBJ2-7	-	CASSGGGEQYF	TGTGCCAGCAGTGGGGGTGGCGAGCAGTACTTC
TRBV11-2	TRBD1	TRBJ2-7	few	CASSLGQGIYEQYF	TGTGCCAGCAGCTTGGGACAGGGAATCTACGAGCAGTACTTC
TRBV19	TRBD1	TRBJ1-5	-	CASQSLPGRGPQPQHF	TGTGCCTCCCAATCCCTCCCGGGCAGGGGGCCTCAGCCCCAGCATTTT
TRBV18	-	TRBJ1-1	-	CASSSTQGNTEAFF	TGTGCCAGCTCATCGACGCAGGGTAACACTGAAGCTTTCTTT
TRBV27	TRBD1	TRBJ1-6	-	CASSPDRATSPLHF	TGTGCCAGCAGTCCCGACAGGGCTACATCACCCCTCCACTTT
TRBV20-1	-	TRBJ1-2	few	CSCVGNYGYTF	TGCAGCTGTGTTGGGAACTATGGCTACACCTTC
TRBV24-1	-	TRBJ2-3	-	CATSSEEPGTDTQYF	TGTGCCACCAGTTCTGAAGAACCAGGCACAGATACGCAGTATTTT
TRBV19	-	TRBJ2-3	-	CASSGPVPTGTLRGDTQYF	TGTGCCAGTAGTGGGCCCGTTCCCACCGGGACCTTAAGAGGGGATACGCAGTATTTT
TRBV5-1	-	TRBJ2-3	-	CASSLVPSSDTQYF	TGCGCCAGCAGCTTGGTGCCTAGTTCAGATACGCAGTATTTT
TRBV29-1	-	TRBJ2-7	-	CSVVDPAAAYEQYF	TGCAGCGTTGTAGATCCGGCAGCAGCCTACGAGCAGTACTTC
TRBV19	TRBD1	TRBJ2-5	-	CASSMTGGRETQYF	TGTGCCAGTAGTATGACAGGGGGCAGAGAGACCCAGTACTTC
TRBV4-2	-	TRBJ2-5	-	CASSQETGQETQYF	TGTGCCAGCAGCCAAGAGACGGGCCAAGAGACCCAGTACTTC
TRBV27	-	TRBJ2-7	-	CASSLLAPGNEQYF	TGTGCCAGCAGTTTACTAGCGCCGGGAAACGAGCAGTACTTC
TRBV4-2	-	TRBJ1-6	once	CASSQPQGNSPLHF	TGTGCCAGCAGCCAACCACAGGGTAATTCACCCCTCCACTTT
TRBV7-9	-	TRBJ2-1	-	CASSLDFNTNHEQFF	TGTGCCAGCAGCTTAGACTTCAACACTAACCATGAGCAGTTCTTC
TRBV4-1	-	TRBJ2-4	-	CASSQESDVASAQNIQYF	TGCGCCAGCAGCCAAGAGTCGGATGTTGCTAGCGCACAAAACATTCAGTACTTC
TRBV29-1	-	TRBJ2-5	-	CSVAGSLISGYQETQYF	TGCAGCGTTGCCGGCAGCTTAATAAGCGGGTACCAAGAGACCCAGTACTTC
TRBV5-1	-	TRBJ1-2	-	CASTPSPGPGYTF	TGCGCCAGCACTCCCTCTCCCGGGCCTGGCTACACCTTC
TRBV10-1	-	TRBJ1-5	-	CASSMGPTQPQHF	TGCGCCAGCAGCATGGGACCGACCCAGCCCCAGCATTTT
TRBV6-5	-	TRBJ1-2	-	CASSPGTGVYGYTF	TGTGCCAGCAGCCCCGGGACGGGCGTCTATGGCTACACCTTC
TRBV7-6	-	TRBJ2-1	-	CASSLATYNEQFF	TGTGCCAGCAGCTTAGCCACATACAATGAGCAGTTCTTC
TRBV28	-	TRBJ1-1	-	CASSPRPTWGNTEAFF	TGTGCCAGCAGTCCCCGACCAACCTGGGGGAACACTGAAGCTTTCTTT
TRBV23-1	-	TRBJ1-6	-	CATHAGPPNNSPLHF	TGCGCCACTCATGCCGGCCCTCCGAATAATTCACCCCTCCACTTT
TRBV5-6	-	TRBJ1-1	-	CASSLETGNTEAFF	TGTGCCAGCAGCTTGGAAACAGGGAACACTGAAGCTTTCTTT
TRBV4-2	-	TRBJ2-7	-	CASSQEGSGYYEQYF	TGTGCCAGCAGCCAAGAAGGTAGCGGATACTACGAGCAGTACTTC
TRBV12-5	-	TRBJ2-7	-	CASGYGHYEQYF	TGTGCTAGTGGTTACGGACACTACGAGCAGTACTTC
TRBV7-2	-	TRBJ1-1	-	CASSLVPRNTEAFF	TGTGCCAGCAGCTTAGTCCCCCGGAACACTGAAGCTTTCTTT
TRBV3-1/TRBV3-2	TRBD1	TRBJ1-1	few	CATGQGRFTEAFF	TGTGCCACGGGACAGGGCCGGTTCACTGAAGCTTTCTTT
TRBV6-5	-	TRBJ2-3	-	CASMYGRRGTQYF	TGTGCCAGCATGTACGGGAGAAGGGGTACGCAGTATTTT
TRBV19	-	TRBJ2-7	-	CASSTRRGDEQYF	TGTGCCAGTAGTACCCGAAGAGGTGACGAGCAGTACTTC
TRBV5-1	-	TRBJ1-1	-	CASSYSGVNTEAFF	TGCGCCAGCAGTTACAGTGGGGTGAACACTGAAGCTTTCTTT
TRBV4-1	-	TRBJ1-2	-	CASSQGPEVGGAYGYTF	TGCGCCAGCAGCCAAGGGCCCGAGGTTGGGGGCGCGTACGGCTACACCTTC
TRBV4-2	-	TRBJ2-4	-	CASSQEPTGAPGNIQYF	TGTGCCAGCAGCCAAGAGCCGACGGGGGCGCCCGGAAACATTCAGTACTTC
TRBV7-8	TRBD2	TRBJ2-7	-	CASSPGTSGSNEQYF	TGTGCCAGCAGTCCCGGGACTAGCGGGAGCAACGAGCAGTACTTC
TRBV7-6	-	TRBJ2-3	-	CASSLSLRTDTQYF	TGTGCCAGCAGCTTAAGCCTTCGCACAGATACGCAGTATTTT
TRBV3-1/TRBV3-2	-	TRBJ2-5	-	CASSQAPWGRGETQYF	TGTGCCAGCAGCCAAGCCCCTTGGGGGCGAGGGGAGACCCAGTACTTC
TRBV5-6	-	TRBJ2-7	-	CASGPLSGYEQYF	TGTGCCAGCGGGCCGCTCTCGGGGTACGAGCAGTACTTC
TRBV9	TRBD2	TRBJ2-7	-	CASSVGRGGRNEQYF	TGTGCCAGCAGCGTAGGGCGGGGGGGCCGCAACGAGCAGTACTTC
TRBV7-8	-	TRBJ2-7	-	CASSLARDGPYEQYF	TGTGCCAGCAGCTTAGCGCGGGACGGCCCCTACGAGCAGTACTTC
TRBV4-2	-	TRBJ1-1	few	CASSQDQGSGTEAFF	TGTGCCAGCAGCCAAGATCAGGGTAGCGGCACTGAAGCTTTCTTT
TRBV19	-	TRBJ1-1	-	CASSISTLNTEAFF	TGTGCCAGTAGTATAAGTACCTTGAACACTGAAGCTTTCTTT
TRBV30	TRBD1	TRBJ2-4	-	CAWSRQGVDIQYF	TGTGCCTGGAGTAGACAGGGAGTAGACATTCAGTACTTC
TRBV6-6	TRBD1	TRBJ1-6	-	CASSPPGQGNNSPLHF	TGTGCCAGCAGTCCACCGGGACAGGGGAACAATTCACCCCTCCACTTT